Each of the 30 T cell receptor beta chains below was sequenced from the same sample in a study of cytomegalovirus exposure and HLA in healthy donors. In the PCR, 60 Vbeta and 13 Jbeta primers were used. The repertoire was sequenced with immunoSEQ multiplex PCR; TCRdb's copy has only in-frame clones and lacks some. This sample has some 240,000 clones, with 70% to 85% found just once. The sequencing input was PBMCs. The receptors derive from a male donor in good health and CMV-seronegative.

The chain recombines TRBV5-1 with TRBJ2-1; TRBD1 matches 7 bases. The CDR3 spans 21 residues. The V segment lost 3 bases and the J segment 0 bases; nucleotides outside the gene matches: 21. Germline V gene data show CDR1 as SGHRS and CDR2 as YFSETQ. CDR3 in amino acids: CASSSNYIPGQQGLSYNEQFF. CDR3 coding DNA: TGCGCCAGCAGCTCCAACTATATCCCGGGACAGCAGGGTCTCTCCTACAATGAGCAGTTCTTC. The full variable domain, completed using reference TRBV5-1 and TRBJ2-1, is KAGVTQTPRYLIKTRGQQVTLSCSPISGHRSVSWYQQTPGQGLQFLFEYFSETQRNKGNFPGRFSGRQFSNSRSEMNVSTLELGDSALYLCASSSNYIPGQQGLSYNEQFFGPGTRLTVL.

The chain joins TRBV6-5 to TRBJ1-2; D remains unclear. The V gene's germline CDR1 is MNHEY and CDR2 SVGAGI. This CDR3 is built from 12 residues. V lost 5 bases and J lost 5, with 9 bases in between. The CDR3 nucleotides are TGTGCCAGCAGTGGTAGCCTTTATGGCTACACCTTC. It encodes CASSGSLYGYTF.

This sequence joins TRBV6-5 and TRBJ2-7; the match to TRBD1 covers 7 bases. The ends lost 11 bases at V and 2 bases at J; junction bases unmatched: 12. The germline gives CDR1 MNHEY, CDR2 SVGAGI. This CDR3 has 14 residues. The chain's CDR3 is CAAVQGKSPYEQYF. As DNA, the CDR3 is TGTGCCGCCGTACAGGGGAAGAGCCCCTACGAGCAGTACTTC.

This clone turned up a few times. The chain is built from TRBV4-1 and TRBJ1-1, with D possibly TRBD1 on 6 matching bases. The V end was cut by 4 bases, the J end by 1 base, with 22 bases between. The V gene's germline CDR1 is MGHRA and CDR2 YSYEKL. The CDR3 is made up of 18 amino acids. CDR3 sequence reads: CASSPIYQGMGPNTEAFF. In DNA, the CDR3 is TGCGCCAGCAGCCCAATCTACCAGGGGATGGGACCGAACACTGAAGCTTTCTTT.

This sequence joins TRBV4-2 and TRBJ1-6, with D tentatively TRBD1 (6 bases). Trimming pared 5 bases from V and 8 bases from J, leaving 13 bases between. The CDR3 sequence is 14 residues long. CDR1 is LGHNA, CDR2 YNFKEQ, per germline. The CDR3 DNA follows: TGTGCCAGCAGCTACGGGACACTGGATTCACCCCTCCACTTT. It is translated as CASSYGTLDSPLHF.

The V gene is TRBV27, the J gene TRBJ1-5; D call uncertain. The germline gives CDR1 MNHEY, CDR2 SMNVEV (reference sequence). Trimming left V 4 bases short and J 4 bases short, with 14 bases between. This CDR3 region has 15 residues. The CDR3 coding sequence is TGTGCCAGCAGTTATGACGCCGGGGAAAATCAGCCCCAGCATTTT. Its protein is CASSYDAGENQPQHF.

The rearrangement uses TRBV6-5 and TRBJ1-3; TRBD1 agrees at 8 bases. From germline, CDR1 is MNHEY and CDR2 SVGAGI. This CDR3 has 14 amino acids. V lost 5 bases, J lost 8 bases, and 8 bases stayed unmatched. The CDR3 protein is CASSPLDRDHTIYF. In DNA form, the CDR3 reads TGTGCCAGCAGTCCCCTGGACAGGGACCACACCATATATTTT.

The chain links TRBV15 to TRBJ1-2, with TRBD1 as a possible D gene (5 bases). Trimming removed 0 bases from V and 8 bases from J, with 10 bases in between. The CDR3 has 13 residues. Germline V CDR1 and CDR2: LNHNV, YYDKDF (reference sequence). The CDR3 spells CATSREGLDGYTF. DNA of the CDR3: TGTGCCACCAGCAGAGAGGGGCTTGACGGCTACACCTTC.

The rearrangement uses TRBV6-1 and TRBJ2-3; 8 nucleotides agree with TRBD1. This CDR3 has 15 residues. CDR1 MNHNS and CDR2 SASEGT come from the germline V gene. V was pared by 3 bases and J by 0 bases, with 2 bases of the junction left unmatched. The DNA of the CDR3 is TGTGCCAGCAGTGATTGGGACAGGAGCACAGATACGCAGTATTTT. Its translation: CASSDWDRSTDTQYF.

V and J are TRBV6-5 and TRBJ2-2; 9 nucleotides align to TRBD2. The CDR3 sequence is 16 residues long. CDR1 MNHEY and CDR2 SVGAGI come from the germline V gene. The J segment lost 5 bases and the V segment lost 2 bases, leaving 6 bases of the junction unmatched. The CDR3 loop is CASSYQAGGYTGELFF. The CDR3, as DNA: TGTGCCAGCAGTTACCAAGCGGGAGGTTATACCGGGGAGCTGTTTTTT.

The rearrangement links TRBV14 to TRBJ2-3; perhaps TRBD1 as D (6 bases). V lost 5 bases, J lost 1 base, and 13 bases lay in between. CDR3 length: 15 amino acids. Germline CDR1 SGHDN, CDR2 FVKESK. The CDR3 protein is CASSATGIRTDTQYF. The CDR3 DNA follows: TGTGCCAGCAGCGCCACAGGGATACGCACAGATACGCAGTATTTT. The full variable domain, rest sourced from reference TRBV14 and TRBJ2-3, is EAGVTQFPSHSVIEKGQTVTLRCDPISGHDNLYWYRRVMGKEIKFLLHFVKESKQDESGMPNNRFLAERTGGTYSTLKVQPAELEDSGVYFCASSATGIRTDTQYFGPGTRLTVL.

This clone came up a few times. The V and J genes are TRBV2 and TRBJ2-7; D is perhaps TRBD1 (5 bases). Trimming took off 1 base at V and 9 bases at J, with 10 bases between the two ends. CDR3 length equals 12 residues. Germline V gene sequence: CDR1 SNHLY, CDR2 FYNNEI. The CDR3 is CASSEGTKPQYF. The CDR3, as DNA: TGTGCCAGCAGTGAAGGGACAAAGCCGCAGTACTTC.

The genes are TRBV5-6 and TRBJ1-2; 7 positions match TRBD1. The CDR3 runs 15 residues. J gave up 10 bases and V 4 bases, and 16 bases lay outside the gene matches. CDR1 is SGHDT, CDR2 YYEEEE, per germline. The CDR3 spells CASSVWTGRRPTYTF. DNA of the CDR3: TGTGCCAGCAGCGTCTGGACAGGACGGCGACCCACCTACACCTTC.

This clone was observed once. The chain joins TRBV5-4 to TRBJ1-1, with a tentative D call TRBD1 (6 bases). V gave up 4 bases and J gave up 4 bases, with 17 bases separating them. This CDR3 has 15 amino acids. Germline loops: CDR1 SGHNT, CDR2 YYREEE (reference sequence). CDR3 bases: TGTGCCAGCAGCGGGGGGGCCCGGGGGGGCACTGAAGCTTTCTTT. As protein: CASSGGARGGTEAFF.

The chain carries TRBV2 and TRBJ2-3; TRBD1 might be the D (6 bases). CDR3 length equals 15 residues. The V and J ends lost 5 bases and 2 bases respectively, with 14 bases between them. The V gene's germline CDR1 is SNHLY and CDR2 FYNNEI. The CDR3 bases are TGTGCCAGCAGTACCCAGGGGCCGTACACAGATACGCAGTATTTT. This encodes CASSTQGPYTDTQYF.

This clone turned up a few times. The CDR3 is CASSQDLPPRTGGGEKLFF. DNA for the CDR3: TGCGCCAGCAGCCAAGATTTGCCTCCGCGGACGGGGGGAGGTGAAAAACTGTTTTTT. V usage is TRBV4-1 and J usage is TRBJ1-4, with D tentatively TRBD1 (5 bases). The CDR3 totals 19 residues. Trimming removed 0 bases from V and 7 bases from J, with 24 bases in between. Looked up from germline, CDR1 is MGHRA and CDR2 is YSYEKL.

The CDR3, as DNA: TGTGCCAGCAGCTTGGAAGGGGCCGGTAACGAAAAACTGTTTTTT. Encoded protein: CASSLEGAGNEKLFF. The V gene is TRBV7-9, the J gene TRBJ1-4; D perhaps matches TRBD1 (5 bases). Deletions cut 3 bases from V and 8 bases from J, with 16 bases between. Germline V CDR1 and CDR2: SEHNR, FQNEAQ (reference sequence). The CDR3 sequence is 15 residues long.

The rearrangement links TRBV30 to TRBJ1-2; the match to TRBD1 covers 10 bases. Germline V gives CDR1 GTSNPN, CDR2 SVGIG (reference sequence). J lost 6 bases, V lost 2 bases, and 9 bases had no gene match. This CDR3 is 15 amino acids long. For the CDR3, the DNA is TGTGCCTGGAGTATAGGGACAGGGGTCGGGGATGGCTACACCTTC. Residues: CAWSIGTGVGDGYTF.

V is TRBV6-1 and J is TRBJ1-2; tentatively, D is TRBD1 (6 bases). CDR1 is MNHNS, CDR2 SASEGT, per germline. The CDR3 contains 14 residues. V lost 6 bases to trimming and J lost 4 bases, with 15 bases between them. The CDR3 protein is CASSPRTESYGYTF. The CDR3 nucleotides read TGTGCCAGCAGCCCCCGGACAGAGTCCTATGGCTACACCTTC.

The V call is TRBV6-4, the J call TRBJ2-3; unclear D gene. Germline V gene lookup returns CDR1 MRHNA and CDR2 SNTAGT. Trimming shortened V by 6 bases and J by 0 bases, and 10 bases separated the two germline ends. This CDR3 region has 14 residues. The CDR3 region has the DNA TGTGCCAGCAGACCCCAGGCTAGCACAGATACGCAGTATTTT. It translates to CASRPQASTDTQYF.

The chain has TRBV5-5 and TRBJ2-2, with 11 bases identical to TRBD1. The J segment lost 5 bases and the V segment lost 2 bases, leaving 14 bases of the junction unmatched. The CDR3 spans 19 residues. From germline, CDR1 is SGHKS and CDR2 YYEKEE (reference sequence). CDR3 protein: CASSFAAGGGQGGTGELFF. DNA of the CDR3: TGTGCCAGCAGCTTCGCGGCTGGAGGGGGACAGGGGGGGACCGGGGAGCTGTTTTTT.

This chain uses TRBV2 with TRBJ2-7; D gene uncertain. Per the germline V gene, CDR1 is SNHLY and CDR2 is FYNNEI. The CDR3 has 15 residues. The ends were cut back, 1 base at V and 1 base at J, with 11 bases in the middle. The CDR3 reads CASSEVAARSYEQYF. The CDR3 DNA reads as TGTGCCAGCAGTGAAGTGGCAGCTAGATCCTACGAGCAGTACTTC.

V gene TRBV7-2 combines with J gene TRBJ2-7, with a tentative D call TRBD1 (6 bases). The CDR3 runs to 13 residues. Looked up from germline, CDR1 is SGHTA and CDR2 is FQGNSA. V was cut by 0 bases and J by 6 bases, with 9 bases left in between. The DNA for the CDR3 is TGTGCCAGCAGCTTAGCACAGGGTAGCGAGCAGTACTTC. Protein sequence: CASSLAQGSEQYF.

The chain employs TRBV19 and TRBJ2-1, with TRBD1 matching over 7 bases. The ends lost 6 bases at V and 8 bases at J; junction bases unmatched: 13. CDR1 is LNHDA and CDR2 is SQIVND in the germline V gene (reference sequence). The CDR3 runs to 15 residues. This CDR3 is CASRNLQQGQYEQFF. The CDR3 nucleotides read TGTGCCAGTAGAAATCTCCAACAGGGACAGTATGAGCAGTTCTTC.

This clone was counted only a few times. The chain combines TRBV5-6 with TRBJ1-4, with D tentatively TRBD1 (6 bases). The germline V and J ends were trimmed by 4 bases and 4 bases, with 14 bases remaining between them. Germline V lookup: CDR1 SGHDT, CDR2 YYEEEE. This CDR3 has 15 residues. This CDR3 is CASSALQGNNEKLFF. In nucleotides, the CDR3 is TGTGCCAGCAGCGCACTCCAGGGGAATAATGAAAAACTGTTTTTT.

In the case of this clone: The sample holds other DNA sequences that translate to the same CDR3. The chain recombines TRBV19 with TRBJ1-5; no firm D call. Per germline, CDR1 LNHDA and CDR2 SQIVND (reference sequence). The length of the CDR3 is 14 residues. The V and J ends lost 6 bases and 0 bases respectively, with 9 bases between them. The CDR3 loop reads CASSIGGSNQPQHF. CDR3 DNA: TGTGCCAGTAGCATTGGCGGTAGCAATCAGCCCCAGCATTTT.

V usage is TRBV4-1 and J usage is TRBJ2-3, with TRBD2 matching over 10 bases. With 2 bases clipped from V and 4 bases from J, the junction kept 6 bases outside the gene matches. The CDR3 is 16 amino acids. CDR1 is MGHRA, CDR2 YSYEKL, per germline. The DNA of the CDR3 is TGCGCCAGCAGCCAACCTAGCGGGAGTGGCGCAGATACGCAGTATTTT. Protein product: CASSQPSGSGADTQYF.

V gene TRBV4-1 combines with J gene TRBJ2-7, with D perhaps matching TRBD1 (6 bases). The CDR3 loop spans 15 amino acids. The V gene lost 1 base and the J gene lost 4 bases, with 14 bases spanning the gap. The germline V gene encodes CDR1 MGHRA and CDR2 YSYEKL. CDR3 region: CASSQVGGYGYEQYF. The CDR3 DNA reads TGCGCCAGCAGCCAAGTTGGGGGCTACGGGTACGAGCAGTACTTC.

V is TRBV7-3 and J is TRBJ2-1; 8 nucleotides agree with TRBD2. This CDR3 has 15 amino acids. Germline V gives CDR1 SGHTA, CDR2 FQGTGA. V gave up 2 bases and J gave up 4 bases; unmatched junction bases: 4. CDR3 in amino acids: CASSLSGRGYNEQFF. In nucleotides, the CDR3 is TGTGCCAGCAGCTTATCCGGGAGGGGGTACAATGAGCAGTTCTTC.

A few counts support this clone. The chain links TRBV19 to TRBJ1-2; 7 nucleotides agree with TRBD1. This CDR3 has 13 amino acids. The germline CDR1 and CDR2 sequences are LNHDA and SQIVND (reference sequence). V dropped 5 bases and J dropped 6; count of bases not matched to a gene: 6. The CDR3 loop reads CASSQQTGNGYTF. Here the CDR3 DNA reads TGTGCCAGTAGTCAACAGACAGGGAATGGCTACACCTTC.